The 13 T cell receptor beta chains in this list originate from one sample, sequenced in a study of cytomegalovirus exposure and HLA in healthy donors. PCR employed 60 Vbeta and 13 Jbeta primers. Repertoires were generated with immunoSEQ multiplex PCR, while TCRdb's copy carries only in-frame clones and drops some. The table shows roughly 110,000 clones, with around three quarters occurring only once. What was sequenced was PBMCs. All receptors come from a male donor in good health and CMV-seronegative.

V is TRBV18 and J is TRBJ2-5; D might be TRBD2 (5 bases). V was trimmed by 6 bases and J by 4 bases, leaving 12 bases between them. Germline CDR1 KGHSH, CDR2 LQKENI. CDR3 length: 13 amino acids. CDR3 in amino acids: CASSPGLRETQYF. The CDR3 bases are TGTGCCAGCTCGCCTGGACTCCGAGAGACCCAGTACTTC.

This chain joins TRBV5-1 and TRBJ2-3; D is unresolved. Trimming left V 0 bases short and J 2 bases short, with 4 bases between. The CDR3 contains 13 residues. Germline CDR1 SGHRS, CDR2 YFSETQ. CDR3 amino acids: CASSLVATDTQYF. In DNA, the CDR3 is TGCGCCAGCAGCTTGGTGGCCACAGATACGCAGTATTTT.

J is TRBJ2-5 and V is TRBV6-1; the D gene is possibly TRBD1 (6 bases). V lost 0 bases to trimming and J lost 4 bases, with 15 bases between them. The CDR3 is made up of 16 amino acids. Germline CDR1 is MNHNS and CDR2 is SASEGT. The CDR3 nucleotides are TGTGCCAGCAGTGAAGCTTTTGGGGGCGCGGGAGAGACCCAGTACTTC. As protein: CASSEAFGGAGETQYF.

The rearrangement joins TRBV7-9 to TRBJ2-3; possible D gene TRBD2, 5 bases. V lost 5 bases, J lost 2 bases, and 14 bases lay in between. This CDR3 spans 15 amino acids. Germline-derived CDR1 and CDR2 are SEHNR and FQNEAQ (reference sequence). This chain's CDR3 is CASSPHGLSTDTQYF. The CDR3 DNA reads as TGTGCCAGCAGCCCCCACGGACTGTCCACAGATACGCAGTATTTT.

The rearrangement links TRBV11-2 to TRBJ1-2, with a weak D call TRBD1 (5 bases). Trimming took off 3 bases at V and 7 bases at J, with 9 bases between the two ends. The germline CDR1 and CDR2 sequences are SGHAT and FQNNGV. This CDR3 region has 12 residues. The CDR3 coding sequence is TGTGCCAGCAGCTTTGACAGTCTTGGCTACACCTTC. It is translated as CASSFDSLGYTF. Filled out from reference TRBV11-2 and TRBJ1-2, the complete variable domain reads EAGVAQSPRYKIIEKRQSVAFWCNPISGHATLYWYQQILGQGPKLLIQFQNNGVVDDSQLPKDRFSAERLKGVDSTLKIQPAKLEDSAVYLCASSFDSLGYTFGSGTRLTVV.

The chain is built from TRBV21-1 and TRBJ2-7; no check of the table's D call, TRBD1, against the DNA was made. TRBV21-1 is a listed pseudogene. The CDR3 covers 15 residues. The CDR3 is CASSSRDRVSYEQYF. CDR3 nucleotides: TGTGCCAGCAGCTCCCGGGACAGGGTTTCCTACGAGCAGTACTTC.

The CDR3 DNA follows: TGTGCCAGCAGCCTCCCGGCGCGGTACAATGAGCAGTTCTTC. This translates into CASSLPARYNEQFF. The chain uses TRBV7-2 and TRBJ2-1; D is uncertain. V lost 5 bases and J lost 4, with 12 bases in between. CDR3 length: 14 residues. Germline V gives CDR1 SGHTA, CDR2 FQGNSA.

This clone was detected only a few times. The chain combines TRBV29-1 with TRBJ2-7, with 9 bases that match TRBD2. J was trimmed by 1 base and V by 1 base; bases with no gene match: 14. Germline V gives CDR1 SQVTM, CDR2 ANQGSEA. This CDR3 comprises 18 residues. The CDR3 loop reads CSVEGRTAGGRRSYEQYF. CDR3 sequence (DNA): TGCAGCGTTGAAGGCCGAACAGCGGGAGGTAGGAGGTCCTACGAGCAGTACTTC.

The chain couples TRBV15 to TRBJ1-2; maybe TRBD1 (6 bases). Trimming took off 1 base at V and 2 bases at J, with 14 bases between the two ends. The CDR3 runs 16 residues. The V gene's germline CDR1 is LNHNV and CDR2 YYDKDF (reference sequence). The CDR3 loop is CATSRGAGGTNYGYTF. In DNA, the CDR3 is TGTGCCACCAGCAGAGGGGCTGGGGGCACCAACTATGGCTACACCTTC.

The chain recombines TRBV5-1 with TRBJ2-1, with D perhaps matching TRBD2 (6 bases). CDR1 and CDR2 (germline): SGHRS, YFSETQ. The CDR3 consists of 16 residues. V lost 3 bases and J 3 bases, leaving 16 bases between the germline ends. The CDR3 spells CASSWNSGENYNEQFF. DNA of the CDR3: TGCGCCAGCAGCTGGAATAGCGGAGAGAACTACAATGAGCAGTTCTTC.

This clone appeared a single time. The rearrangement uses TRBV11-3 and TRBJ2-1; TRBD2 matches at 11 bases. CDR3 length: 18 amino acids. V gave up 1 base and J gave up 4 bases; unmatched junction bases: 9. Germline values: CDR1 SGHNT, CDR2 YENEEA. CDR3 residues: CASSLGVVAGGPYNEQFF. CDR3 nucleotides: TGTGCCAGCAGCTTAGGTGTAGTAGCGGGAGGGCCTTACAATGAGCAGTTCTTC.

This chain joins TRBV5-1 and TRBJ2-7, with TRBD2 matching 8 bases. Germline values: CDR1 SGHRS, CDR2 YFSETQ. The CDR3 extends over 17 amino acids. The V and J ends lost 0 bases and 0 bases, in that order; junction bases with no gene match: 8. The CDR3, as DNA: TGCGCCAGCAGCTTGGGGCTTAGCGGGAAAAGCTCCTACGAGCAGTACTTC. This gives the protein CASSLGLSGKSSYEQYF. The whole variable domain, remainder taken from reference TRBV5-1 and TRBJ2-7, is KAGVTQTPRYLIKTRGQQVTLSCSPISGHRSVSWYQQTPGQGLQFLFEYFSETQRNKGNFPGRFSGRQFSNSRSEMNVSTLELGDSALYLCASSLGLSGKSSYEQYFGPGTRLTVT.

This clone turned up a few times. V gene TRBV27 combines with J gene TRBJ1-5; tentative D call: TRBD1 (5 bases). CDR1 is MNHEY and CDR2 is SMNVEV in the germline V gene (reference sequence). The ends were cut back, 2 bases at V and 3 bases at J, with 8 bases in the middle. The CDR3 has 14 amino acids. The CDR3 region is CASSLGRVNQPQHF. Here the CDR3 DNA reads TGTGCCAGCAGTTTAGGCAGGGTCAATCAGCCCCAGCATTTT.